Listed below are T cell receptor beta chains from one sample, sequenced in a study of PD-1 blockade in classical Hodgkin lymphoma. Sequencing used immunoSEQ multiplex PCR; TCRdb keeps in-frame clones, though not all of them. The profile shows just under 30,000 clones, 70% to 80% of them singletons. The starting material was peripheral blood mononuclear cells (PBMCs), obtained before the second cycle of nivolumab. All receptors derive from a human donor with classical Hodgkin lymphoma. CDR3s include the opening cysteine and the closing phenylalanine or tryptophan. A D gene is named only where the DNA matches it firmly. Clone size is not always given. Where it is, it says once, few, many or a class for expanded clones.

CASSEYRDNYGYTF,TGCGCCAGCAGTGAGTACAGGGATAACTATGGCTACACCTTC,TRBJ1-2,TRBV10-2,NA,NA
CASSSPTSGTIDTGELFF,TGTGCCAGCAGCTCCCCTACATCGGGGACTATCGACACCGGGGAGCTGTTTTTT,TRBJ2-2,TRBV7-9,NA,TRBD2
CASSLSSPPDRGLDQPQHF,TGTGCCAGCAGTTTATCATCCCCCCCGGACAGGGGGCTTGATCAGCCCCAGCATTTT,TRBJ1-5,TRBV27,NA,TRBD1
CASSRWTQGTNEKLFF,TGTGCCAGCTCCCGATGGACGCAGGGAACTAATGAAAAACTGTTTTTT,TRBJ1-4,TRBV18,NA,NA
CASSQTRTGDNEQFF,TGTGCCAGCAGCCAAACCAGGACAGGGGACAATGAGCAGTTCTTC,TRBJ2-1,TRBV5-4,few,TRBD1
CASSLLGGIDEQFF,TGTGCCAGCAGCTTACTAGGGGGCATCGATGAGCAGTTCTTC,TRBJ2-1,TRBV7-9,few,TRBD1
CASSLVDGNPYEQYF,TGTGCCAGCAGCTTAGTTGATGGGAATCCCTACGAGCAGTACTTC,TRBJ2-7,TRBV11-2,NA,NA
CASSISGANVLTF,TGTGCCAGTAGTATATCGGGGGCCAACGTCCTGACTTTC,TRBJ2-6,TRBV19,NA,NA
CASSPGQWEYGYTF,TGTGCCAGCAGCCCGGGACAGTGGGAGTATGGCTACACCTTC,TRBJ1-2,TRBV2,few,TRBD1
CASSLVGIEAFF,TGTGCCAGCAGCTTAGTAGGAATTGAAGCTTTCTTT,TRBJ1-1,TRBV7-9,NA,NA
CASSPTVQGSYNSPLHF,TGTGCCAGCAGCCCGACCGTACAGGGGTCCTATAATTCACCCCTCCACTTT,TRBJ1-6,TRBV16,NA,TRBD1
CASSGAITGVGQPQHF,TGTGCCAGCTCCGGAGCAATTACAGGGGTGGGTCAGCCCCAGCATTTT,TRBJ1-5,TRBV18,once,TRBD1
CASSYPGTGNGYTF,TGTGCCAGCAGCTATCCCGGGACGGGGAATGGCTACACCTTC,TRBJ1-2,TRBV11-2,NA,NA
CASSWGTSGYNEQFF,TGTGCCAGTAGTTGGGGGACTAGCGGCTACAATGAGCAGTTCTTC,TRBJ2-1,TRBV19,once,TRBD2
CASSLAPGQNTEAFF,TGTGCCAGCAGCTTAGCACCAGGGCAGAACACTGAAGCTTTCTTT,TRBJ1-1,TRBV7-2,NA,NA
CASSLAGGSYEQYF,TGTGCCAGCAGTTTGGCGGGGGGGTCCTACGAGCAGTACTTC,TRBJ2-7,TRBV28,medium-sized,TRBD2
CATSREGLGGEKLFF,TGTGCCACCAGCAGAGAGGGACTAGGTGGTGAAAAACTGTTTTTT,TRBJ1-4,TRBV15,NA,NA
CASSMSTSTDTQYF,TGTGCCAGTAGTATGTCTACTAGCACAGATACGCAGTATTTT,TRBJ2-3,TRBV19,NA,NA
CASSQDRDTRDSPLHF,TGCGCCAGCAGCCAAGACCGGGACACCCGAGATTCACCCCTCCACTTT,TRBJ1-6,TRBV4-3,NA,NA
CASSNHRRREQYF,TGTGCCAGCAGCAATCACAGGAGAAGGGAGCAGTACTTC,TRBJ2-7,TRBV21-1,NA,NA
CASSSDREQEKLFF,TGTGCCAGCAGCTCGGACAGGGAACAGGAAAAACTGTTTTTT,TRBJ1-4,TRBV7-9,NA,TRBD1
CASSSPSMGLAVYNEQFF,TGTGCCAGCAGCTCACCTTCTATGGGACTAGCGGTTTACAATGAGCAGTTCTTC,TRBJ2-1,TRBV7-9,NA,TRBD2
CASSVGLAGGADTQYF,TGCGCCAGCAGCGTGGGACTAGCGGGCGGGGCAGATACGCAGTATTTT,TRBJ2-3,TRBV5-1,NA,TRBD2
CASSLDSSLRNLHF,TGTGCCAGCAGCTTAGACTCCAGCTTAAGGAACCTCCACTTT,TRBJ1-6,TRBV11-2,NA,NA
CASSLEGWSHPLHF,TGTGCCAGCAGCTTGGAGGGTTGGAGTCACCCCCTCCACTTT,TRBJ1-6,TRBV5-6,NA,NA
CASSYPDKTNTGELFF,TGTGCCAGCAGTTACCCCGACAAAACGAACACCGGGGAGCTGTTTTTT,TRBJ2-2,TRBV6-6,NA,NA
CASSLGNQGTEQYF,TGCGCCAGCAGCCTAGGTAATCAGGGAACCGAGCAGTACTTC,TRBJ2-7,TRBV5-1,NA,NA
CASSREMRITEAFF,TGTGCCAGCAGCCGAGAGATGCGCATCACTGAAGCTTTCTTT,TRBJ1-1,TRBV7-9,NA,NA
CASSQGQGANYGYTF,TGCGCCAGCAGCCAAGGACAGGGAGCTAACTATGGCTACACCTTC,TRBJ1-2,TRBV4-3,NA,TRBD1
CASSLVGHLPGNTEAFF,TGTGCCAGCAGCTTAGTAGGCCATCTACCTGGGAACACTGAAGCTTTCTTT,TRBJ1-1,TRBV7-8,NA,NA
CASTLLDTEAFF,TGCGCCAGCACGCTCCTAGACACTGAAGCTTTCTTT,TRBJ1-1,TRBV10-1,NA,NA
CASSWGSSYEQYF,TGTGCCAGCAGTTGGGGGAGCTCCTACGAGCAGTACTTC,TRBJ2-7,TRBV6-5,NA,NA
CAWSSLVGTEAFF,TGTGCCTGGAGCTCCCTGGTAGGAACTGAAGCTTTCTTT,TRBJ1-1,TRBV30,NA,NA
CASSADTLDEQYF,TGCGCCAGCAGCGCGGACACTCTTGACGAGCAGTACTTC,TRBJ2-7,TRBV5-1,NA,NA
CASLPAESYGYTF,TGTGCCAGCCTCCCGGCGGAATCATATGGCTACACCTTC,TRBJ1-2,TRBV28,NA,NA
CASSLGAVGNQPQHF,TGTGCCAGCAGCTTAGGAGCGGTGGGGAATCAGCCCCAGCATTTT,TRBJ1-5,TRBV7-6,once,NA
CATISEENTEAFF,TGTGCCACTATATCCGAAGAGAACACTGAAGCTTTCTTT,TRBJ1-1,TRBV10-3,NA,NA
CASSDSKGDSPLHF,TGTGCCAGCAGTGACTCGAAGGGGGATTCACCCCTCCACTTT,TRBJ1-6,TRBV6-4,few,NA
CASSSTGHQETQYF,TGCGCCAGCAGCTCCACCGGACACCAAGAGACCCAGTACTTC,TRBJ2-5,TRBV5-1,NA,NA
CASSVGWGPGTGNTIYF,TGTGCCAGCAGCGTAGGTTGGGGGCCCGGGACTGGAAACACCATATATTTT,TRBJ1-3,TRBV9,NA,NA
CASSPGRYYEQYF,TGTGCCAGCAGTCCAGGACGGTACTACGAGCAGTACTTC,TRBJ2-7,TRBV27,NA,NA
CASSFARDINEKLFF,TGTGCCAGCAGCTTTGCCCGGGACATAAACGAAAAACTGTTTTTT,TRBJ1-4,TRBV7-9,NA,NA
CASRPGGPNSPLHF,TGTGCCAGCAGACCAGGAGGGCCCAATTCACCCCTCCACTTT,TRBJ1-6,TRBV28,few,NA
CASSQEVTNTGELFF,TGTGCCAGCAGCCAGGAGGTCACGAACACCGGGGAGCTGTTTTTT,TRBJ2-2,TRBV7-3,few,NA
CASSLSGGYSYEQYF,TGTGCCAGCAGTTTGAGCGGGGGGTACTCCTACGAGCAGTACTTC,TRBJ2-7,TRBV27,medium-sized,TRBD2
CASSLGGVIETQYF,TGTGCCAGCAGTTTAGGTGGGGTAATAGAGACCCAGTACTTC,TRBJ2-5,TRBV27,few,NA
CASSQGLAKGNEQFF,TGTGCCAGCAGTCAAGGACTAGCAAAGGGCAATGAGCAGTTCTTC,TRBJ2-1,TRBV6-6,NA,TRBD2
CASSFGDRVSEKLFF,TGTGCCAGCAGCTTCGGGGACAGGGTGTCTGAAAAACTGTTTTTT,TRBJ1-4,TRBV7-8,few,TRBD1
CASSLQGAGNTIYF,TGTGCCAGCAGCTTACAGGGTGCTGGAAACACCATATATTTT,TRBJ1-3,TRBV7-9,NA,NA
CASSRTDTQYF,TGTGCCAGCAGCCGGACAGATACGCAGTATTTT,TRBJ2-3,TRBV7-9,NA,NA
CASSDLSSYNSPLHF,TGTGCCAGCAGTGATCTCAGCTCCTATAATTCACCCCTCCACTTT,TRBJ1-6,TRBV6-1,NA,NA
CASSLGGGRYTDTQYF,TGTGCCAGCAGCTTAGGTGGCGGGAGGTACACAGATACGCAGTATTTT,TRBJ2-3,TRBV7-9,NA,TRBD2
CASSPTESAQPQHF,TGTGCCAGCTCACCGACGGAGTCGGCGCAGCCCCAGCATTTT,TRBJ1-5,TRBV18,NA,NA
CASSLGGGRYEQYF,TGTGCCAGCAGCTTGGGCGGGGGCCGCTACGAGCAGTACTTC,TRBJ2-7,TRBV5-4,large,NA
CASSSELKETQYF,TGTGCCAGCAGTTCTGAGTTGAAAGAGACCCAGTACTTC,TRBJ2-5,TRBV7-8,NA,NA